This T cell receptor beta chain was recorded in a study of cytomegalovirus exposure and HLA in healthy donors. Donors in the study were healthy people who gave bone marrow. A multiplex PCR was run with 60 Vbeta primers and 13 Jbeta primers. The data were produced by immunoSEQ multiplex PCR, yet TCRdb's version contains in-frame clones alone and is incomplete. The profile shows about 140,000 clones, about 9.2% of them singletons. This CDR3 spans 13 amino acids. Trimming took 7 bases from V and 6 from J; bases not matched to a gene: 9. Germline V gene lookup returns CDR1 SEHNR and CDR2 FQNEAQ (reference sequence).

This receptor was obtained from a woman in her thirties or forties in good health and CMV-seropositive. The J gene is TRBJ2-7, the V gene TRBV7-9, with TRBD2 identical over 7 bases. Sequencing was performed on PBMCs. CDR3 protein: CASKWSGDGEQYF. CDR3 bases: TGTGCCAGCAAGTGGAGCGGGGACGGCGAGCAGTACTTC.